The present TCR beta chain was sequenced within a study of cytomegalovirus exposure and HLA in healthy donors. Study-level findings and limits: As immune exposure information, only CMV serostatus was available. The authors assumed roughly uniform sequencing depth across donors for presence/absence analyses.

On this clone itself: Its antigen is unidentified.

The PCR was carried out with 60 Vbeta primers and 13 Jbeta primers. TCRdb keeps only in-frame clones here, not all; method: immunoSEQ multiplex PCR. The sample consists of some 120,000 clones, around 80% of them appearing once. Germline CDR1 reads LGHNA; CDR2 reads YSLEER. V lost 0 bases to trimming and J lost 8 bases; unmatched junction nucleotides: 11. The CDR3 runs to 16 residues. The rearrangement uses TRBV4-3 and TRBJ1-2; TRBD1 agrees at 8 bases. The origin of this receptor is a woman aged 45 to 65 in good health and CMV-seropositive. Sequencing was performed on PBMCs. For the CDR3, the DNA is TGCGCCAGCAGCCAAGACGGTTCCAGGGGGCCGGGCGGCTACACCTTC. Translated: CASSQDGSRGPGGYTF.